This TCR beta chain appears in the sequencing data of a study of regulatory T cells in long-lasting Graves disease. In the study overall: The study enrolled newly diagnosed Graves' patients on antithyroid drugs under 3 months.

Time point given: newly diagnosed GD, antithyroid drugs for less than 3 months. There was RNA extracted from PBMCs, and the TCR library was made from it. Staff took approximately 9.9 milliliters of peripheral blood and put it into EDTA tubes. The authors built TCR beta libraries using iRepertoire HTBI primers and Arm-PCR of CDR3 regions. Via MiXCR, TCRdb re-called the multiplex PCR reads, giving one row per CDR3 protein. The profile covers about 440,000 distinct CDR3 sequences, with about 15% appearing a single time and over 15% taken by the ten largest. This clonotype was detected ten times or more. Its antigen remains unknown. General observations from the study: Persistent disease samples used TRBV28, TRBJ1-2 and TRBJ2-5 preferentially. It is possible that accuracy was reduced by the small size of the sample.

Germline CDR1 is MNHEY and CDR2 is SVGEGT. CDR3 length equals 14 residues. V was trimmed by 8 bases and J by 5 bases, leaving 18 bases between them. This sample also appeared in a second study, on T cells in Graves' hyperthyroidism and ophthalmopathy.

The J gene is TRBJ1-1, the V gene TRBV6-2 or TRBV6-3; tentatively, D is TRBD1 (6 bases). This sequence originates from a woman aged 30 to 39 with Graves disease. The sample consisted of peripheral blood mononuclear cells (PBMCs), taken at new diagnosis, from a patient treated with antithyroid drugs. Written as DNA, the CDR3 is TGTGCCAGCGATTCGGGACAACTGAGAACTGAAGCTTTCTTT. Translation gives CASDSGQLRTEAFF.